The 17 T cell receptor beta chains in this list originate from one sample, sequenced in a study of cytomegalovirus exposure and HLA in healthy donors. PCR used 60 Vbeta primers and 13 Jbeta primers. Data came from immunoSEQ multiplex PCR; TCRdb stores just in-frame clones and leaves some out. Found here are about 140,000 clones, 70% to 85% of them singletons; the top ten hold approximately 1.9%. The sample consisted of PBMCs. These receptors were taken from a woman aged 40 to 55 in good health and CMV-seronegative.

The chain is built from TRBV5-4 and TRBJ1-1; 7 nucleotides agree with TRBD1. Per germline, CDR1 SGHNT and CDR2 YYREEE (reference sequence). J was trimmed by 0 bases and V by 4 bases; bases with no gene match: 12. CDR3 length: 17 residues. The CDR3 region has the DNA TGTGCCAGCAGCCCAACCGGGACAGCCCCCATGAACACTGAAGCTTTCTTT. Translation gives CASSPTGTAPMNTEAFF.

V usage is TRBV11-2 and J usage is TRBJ1-5; TRBD1 agrees at 7 bases. This CDR3 is 13 amino acids long. Germline V gives CDR1 SGHAT, CDR2 FQNNGV. V lost 6 bases and J lost 4; bases outside the gene matches: 3. The CDR3 here is CASSLTGNQPQHF. CDR3 bases: TGTGCCAGCAGTCTGACAGGGAATCAGCCCCAGCATTTT.

The V and J genes are TRBV4-1 and TRBJ1-1, with D tentatively TRBD1 (5 bases). Trimming removed 8 bases from V and 0 bases from J, with 16 bases in between. There are 15 residues in the CDR3. Germline V gene lookup returns CDR1 MGHRA and CDR2 YSYEKL. The chain's CDR3 is CASCRESGVNTEAFF. CDR3 nucleotide sequence: TGCGCCAGCTGCCGGGAATCGGGGGTGAACACTGAAGCTTTCTTT.

The CDR3 spells CASSPPSQGTPEAFF. DNA of the CDR3: TGTGCCAGCAGCCCCCCCAGTCAGGGGACGCCTGAAGCTTTCTTT. The genes are TRBV7-2 and TRBJ1-1, with a weak D call TRBD1 (6 bases). The length of the CDR3 is 15 residues. Germline CDR1 and CDR2: SGHTA and FQGNSA. V gave up 5 bases and J gave up 6 bases, with 19 bases separating them.

The chain links TRBV7-2 to TRBJ1-5; the D is unclear. Per germline, CDR1 SGHTA and CDR2 FQGNSA. Trimming took 2 bases from V and 4 from J, leaving 3 bases between them. The CDR3 runs 12 residues. CDR3: CASSLPNQPQHF. The CDR3 DNA reads TGTGCCAGCAGCTTACCGAATCAGCCCCAGCATTTT.

The chain joins TRBV6-4 to TRBJ2-6; no definite D call. V lost 7 bases and J 0 bases, leaving 22 bases between the germline ends. Germline V CDR1 and CDR2: MRHNA, SNTAGT. This CDR3 has 19 amino acids. The CDR3 DNA is TGTGCCAGCATTCAGGTTTTGATCTTGCTTTTCTCTGGGGCCAACGTCCTGACTTTC. Translating gives CASIQVLILLFSGANVLTF.

The V call is TRBV6-5, the J call TRBJ2-7; 7 bases fit TRBD1. The CDR3 is 14 amino acids. CDR1 MNHEY and CDR2 SVGAGI come from the germline V gene. With V trimmed by 8 bases and J by 3 bases, 10 bases remained unmatched. The CDR3, as DNA: TGTGCCAGCTATCGTCTCGGGACAGTCTACGAGCAGTACTTC. This codes for CASYRLGTVYEQYF.

The chain links TRBV18 to TRBJ1-1, with D unresolved. Germline V CDR1 and CDR2: KGHSH, LQKENI. The CDR3 has 15 amino acids. Trimming took 0 bases from V and 1 from J, leaving 9 bases between them. As DNA, the CDR3 is TGTGCCAGCTCACCACCGCTTGGAGCGAACACTGAAGCTTTCTTT. Protein: CASSPPLGANTEAFF.

This chain connects TRBV29-1 to TRBJ2-3, with D tentatively TRBD1 (6 bases). Germline assignment: CDR1 SQVTM and CDR2 ANQGSEA. V gave up 7 bases and J gave up 1 base, with 18 bases separating them. The CDR3 extends over 15 amino acids. The CDR3 region is CSARGGNGGTDTQYF. Here the CDR3 DNA reads TGCAGCGCTCGTGGGGGCAACGGGGGCACAGATACGCAGTATTTT.

Notes on this clone: The junction shows a germline mismatch at one end, possibly a read error. The V call is TRBV7-9, the J call TRBJ2-2; 8 bases align to TRBD1. This CDR3 is 15 amino acids long. The germline gives CDR1 SEHNR, CDR2 FQNEAQ (reference sequence). CDR3 DNA: TGTTCCAGCAGCCCCGGGACAGGAGACACCGGGGAGCTGTTTTTT. Amino acid sequence: CSSSPGTGDTGELFF.

Worth noting for this clone: Other DNA sequences of this sample code for an identical CDR3. The rearrangement links TRBV4-2 to TRBJ2-1, with D possibly being TRBD1 (5 bases). This CDR3 is 14 amino acids long. Germline V gives CDR1 LGHNA, CDR2 YNFKEQ. The V and J ends lost 1 base and 5 bases respectively, with 9 bases between them. CDR3 sequence reads: CASSQGDSDNEQFF. The CDR3 DNA is TGTGCCAGCAGCCAAGGAGACAGTGACAATGAGCAGTTCTTC.

V and J are TRBV4-1 and TRBJ2-5, with 7 bases matching TRBD2. The J call is uncertain, as TRBJ2-7 better fits the DNA end. This CDR3 has 14 residues. Germline assignment: CDR1 MGHRA and CDR2 YSYEKL. CDR3 in amino acids: CASESGLGTYEQYF. The CDR3 DNA reads TGCGCCAGTGAGTCAGGACTAGGGACCTACGAGCAGTACTTC.

V is TRBV29-1 and J is TRBJ2-3; no clear D. Germline V lookup: CDR1 SQVTM, CDR2 ANQGSEA. V was cut by 7 bases and J by 0 bases, with 8 bases left in between. This CDR3 region has 12 residues. The CDR3 region is CSGSPSTDTQYF. In nucleotides, the CDR3 is TGCAGCGGTAGTCCCAGCACAGATACGCAGTATTTT.

V gene TRBV5-6 combines with J gene TRBJ1-3, with 7 bases lining up with TRBD1. Germline lookup yields CDR1 SGHDT and CDR2 YYEEEE. This CDR3 is built from 13 residues. The V segment lost 4 bases and the J segment 4 bases; nucleotides outside the gene matches: 2. CDR3 sequence: CASSLGQGNTIYF. CDR3 DNA: TGTGCCAGCAGCCTGGGACAGGGAAACACCATATATTTT.

The chain has TRBV29-1 and TRBJ2-5; a possible D gene is TRBD1 (5 bases). CDR1 is SQVTM and CDR2 is ANQGSEA in the germline V gene. The germline V and J ends were trimmed by 4 bases and 5 bases, with 14 bases remaining between them. CDR3 length: 13 residues. The DNA for the CDR3 is TGCAGCGTTGGGAAGGGGTCTGGGGAGACCCAGTACTTC. Translated, it gives CSVGKGSGETQYF.

This chain joins TRBV5-4 and TRBJ1-4; TRBD1 matches at 10 bases. Trimming removed 4 bases from V and 5 bases from J; junction bases left unmatched: 8. The CDR3 has 16 amino acids. Germline assignment: CDR1 SGHNT and CDR2 YYREEE (reference sequence). The CDR3 is CASSPTGGAENEKLFF. Here the CDR3 DNA reads TGTGCCAGCAGCCCGACAGGGGGCGCTGAAAATGAAAAACTGTTTTTT. Full variable domain (remainder filled in from reference TRBV5-4 and TRBJ1-4): ETGVTQSPTHLIKTRGQQVTLRCSSQSGHNTVSWYQQALGQGPQFIFQYYREEENGRGNFPPRFSGLQFPNYSSELNVNALELDDSALYLCASSPTGGAENEKLFFGSGTQLSVL.

This clone was detected once. The V gene is TRBV5-1, the J gene TRBJ2-4; 10 nucleotides align to TRBD1. V was pared by 4 bases and J by 0 bases, with 4 bases of the junction left unmatched. This CDR3 has 16 amino acids. CDR1 SGHRS and CDR2 YFSETQ come from the germline V gene. The CDR3 spells CASSRGQGIAKNIQYF. As DNA, the CDR3 is TGCGCCAGCAGCAGGGGACAGGGGATAGCCAAAAACATTCAGTACTTC.